This record concerns one T cell receptor (beta chain) sequence. The antigen remains undetermined. The data were obtained in a study of cytomegalovirus exposure and HLA in healthy donors. Overall study context: Roughly 80% of 300 to 450 genotyped donors fell in the Caucasian-associated ancestry cluster. Findings and caveats of the study: Further analysis was carried out later, and it showed several of the most significant clusters appearing linked to common viral pathogens. CMV antigen specificity was confirmed in vitro for a few CMV-associated chains.

The germline CDR1 and CDR2 sequences are MGHRA and YSYEKL. The V end lost 0 bases, the J end lost 8 bases, and 13 bases lay between the germline ends. This CDR3 has 14 residues. 60 Vbeta and 13 Jbeta primers were used in PCR. Original processing methods: A later analysis counted tens of millions of unique TCR beta chains, around 10 million shared. Clones were read by immunoSEQ multiplex PCR, and TCRdb kept only the in-frame ones, dropping some. V, J and clone size are those of that table, while D and trimming were read from the DNA. The profile shows some 130,000 clones, 80% of them singletons. The sequence was collected from a woman between 40 and 55 years old in good health and CMV-seronegative. The specimen was PBMCs. V gene TRBV4-1 combines with J gene TRBJ1-2, with D perhaps TRBD1 (5 bases). CDR3 region: CASSQELQGRGYTF. The CDR3 nucleotides are TGCGCCAGCAGCCAAGAGTTGCAGGGTCGAGGCTACACCTTC.